The 10 T cell receptor beta chains presented below share a single source sample, sequenced in a study of shared T cell receptors in the human thymus. Produced via immunoSEQ multiplex PCR; TCRdb's table is partial and in-frame only. The sample has some 400,000 clones, 95% seen once; the top ten hold 0.015% to 0.025%. The sample taken for sequencing was thymocytes. Receptor source: a human donor.

V usage is TRBV7-8 and J usage is TRBJ2-7, with D tentatively TRBD1 or TRBD2 (5 bases each). Per the germline V gene, CDR1 is SGHVS and CDR2 is FQNEAQ. V was clipped by 5 bases and J by 11 bases, with 28 bases between them. There are 16 residues in the CDR3. CDR3 amino acids: CASSHGGRATRTPEYF. As DNA, the CDR3 is TGTGCCAGCAGCCATGGGGGACGCGCAACGAGGACGCCCGAGTACTTC.

V usage is TRBV11-1 and J usage is TRBJ2-7, with D perhaps matching TRBD1 (5 bases). The CDR3 length is 18 residues. Trimming removed 2 bases from V and 1 base from J, with 21 bases in between. The germline gives CDR1 SGHAT, CDR2 FQDESV (reference sequence). CDR3 DNA sequence: TGTGCCAGCAGCTTAAATGCCAGGGTTTATGGCCCTTCCTACGAGCAGTACTTC. It codes for CASSLNARVYGPSYEQYF. The full variable domain, completed using reference TRBV11-1 and TRBJ2-7, is EAEVAQSPRYKITEKSQAVAFWCDPISGHATLYWYRQILGQGPELLVQFQDESVVDDSQLPKDRFSAERLKGVDSTLKIQPAELGDSAMYLCASSLNARVYGPSYEQYFGPGTRLTVT.

The chain employs TRBV7-8 and TRBJ1-3, with D possibly being TRBD1 (5 bases). The germline V gene has CDR1 SGHVS and CDR2 FQNEAQ. CDR3 length: 14 amino acids. The V end lost 5 bases, the J end lost 0 bases, and 8 bases lay between the germline ends. CDR3 amino acids: CASSPDNSGNTIYF. The DNA for the CDR3 is TGTGCCAGCAGCCCGGACAACTCTGGAAACACCATATATTTT.

The chain couples TRBV7-9 to TRBJ2-1; 9 bases are a match to TRBD2. CDR1 and CDR2 (germline): SEHNR, FQNEAQ (reference sequence). The CDR3 covers 18 residues. With V trimmed by 2 bases and J by 0 bases, 8 bases remained unmatched. The CDR3 coding sequence is TGTGCCAGCAGCTTACGAATAGCGGGAGTTACCTCCTACAATGAGCAGTTCTTC. Amino acid sequence: CASSLRIAGVTSYNEQFF.

The chain combines TRBV28 with TRBJ2-7, with 15 bases matching TRBD2. J was trimmed by 5 bases and V by 5 bases; bases with no gene match: 13. CDR1 MDHEN and CDR2 SYDVKM come from the germline V gene. CDR3 size: 18 residues. The CDR3 DNA is TGTGCCAGCAGTCCTCCCGGGACTAGCGGGAGGCCTAGCCACGAGCAGTACTTC. This codes for CASSPPGTSGRPSHEQYF.

The chain joins TRBV23-1 to TRBJ2-5, with D hard to call. TRBV23-1 is an ORF; its function is uncertain. Trimming stripped 4 bases from V and 5 bases from J, with 11 bases between. The CDR3 contains 13 residues. As DNA, the CDR3 is TGCGCCAGCAGTCTCGGTTTGGGGGAGACCCAGTACTTC. This codes for CASSLGLGETQYF.

This chain connects TRBV7-9 to TRBJ2-1; tentatively, D is TRBD2 (6 bases). The CDR3 spans 19 residues. The ends were cut back, 0 bases at V and 6 bases at J, with 24 bases in the middle. Looked up from germline, CDR1 is SEHNR and CDR2 is FQNEAQ (reference sequence). CDR3 bases: TGTGCCAGCAGCTTAGCGGCCCCATTTAGGAGGGTCCGGCGCAATGAGCAGTTCTTC. Translation: CASSLAAPFRRVRRNEQFF.

In nucleotides, the CDR3 is TGTGCCAGCAGTTCCCGACCGGAGAGGGAGCAGTACTTC. This sequence encodes CASSSRPEREQYF. The chain links TRBV6-1 to TRBJ2-7; D gene ambiguous. Looked up from germline, CDR1 is MNHNS and CDR2 is SASEGT. The CDR3 is made up of 13 amino acids. Deletions cut 5 bases from V and 7 bases from J, with 15 bases between.

J is TRBJ2-1 and V is TRBV28; 9 bases align to TRBD1. V shed 6 bases and J 1 base; nucleotides not matched to a gene: 10. Germline-derived CDR1 and CDR2 are MDHEN and SYDVKM. The CDR3 consists of 17 residues. The CDR3 DNA follows: TGTGCCAGCAGAATAAGACAGGGGGTGTCGTCCTACAATGAGCAGTTCTTC. It yields the protein CASRIRQGVSSYNEQFF.

The V and J genes are TRBV6-1 and TRBJ1-1, with D maybe TRBD1 (5 bases). V was clipped by 0 bases and J by 4 bases, with 9 bases between them. The CDR3 is made up of 14 amino acids. In germline, CDR1 is MNHNS, CDR2 SASEGT. The CDR3: CASSEAGVLTEAFF. CDR3 nucleotide sequence: TGTGCCAGCAGTGAAGCAGGGGTGCTCACTGAAGCTTTCTTT.